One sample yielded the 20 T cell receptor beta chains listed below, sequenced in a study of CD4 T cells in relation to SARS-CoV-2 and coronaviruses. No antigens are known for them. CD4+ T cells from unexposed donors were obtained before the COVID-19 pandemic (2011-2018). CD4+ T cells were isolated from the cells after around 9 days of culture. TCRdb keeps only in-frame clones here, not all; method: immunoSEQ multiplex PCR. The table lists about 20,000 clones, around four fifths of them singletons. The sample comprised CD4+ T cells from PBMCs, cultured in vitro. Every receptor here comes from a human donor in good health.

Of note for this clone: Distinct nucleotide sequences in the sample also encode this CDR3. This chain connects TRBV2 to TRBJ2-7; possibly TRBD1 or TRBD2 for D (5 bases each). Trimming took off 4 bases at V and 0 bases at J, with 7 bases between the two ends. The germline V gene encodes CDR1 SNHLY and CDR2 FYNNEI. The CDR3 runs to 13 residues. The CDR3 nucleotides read TGTGCCAGCAGTGGGGACCGCTCCTACGAGCAGTACTTC. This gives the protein CASSGDRSYEQYF.

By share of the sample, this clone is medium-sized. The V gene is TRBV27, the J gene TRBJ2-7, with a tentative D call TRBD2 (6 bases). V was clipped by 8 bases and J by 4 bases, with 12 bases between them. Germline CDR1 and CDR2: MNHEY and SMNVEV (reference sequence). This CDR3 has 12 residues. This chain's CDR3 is CASVDGLYEQYF. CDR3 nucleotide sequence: TGTGCCAGCGTGGACGGACTATACGAGCAGTACTTC.

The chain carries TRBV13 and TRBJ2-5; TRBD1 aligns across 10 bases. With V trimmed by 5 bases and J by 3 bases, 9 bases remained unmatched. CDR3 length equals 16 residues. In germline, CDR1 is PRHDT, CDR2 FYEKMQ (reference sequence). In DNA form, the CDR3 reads TGTGCCAGCAGCCACCTCCGACAGGGGGCTAAAGAGACCCAGTACTTC. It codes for CASSHLRQGAKETQYF.

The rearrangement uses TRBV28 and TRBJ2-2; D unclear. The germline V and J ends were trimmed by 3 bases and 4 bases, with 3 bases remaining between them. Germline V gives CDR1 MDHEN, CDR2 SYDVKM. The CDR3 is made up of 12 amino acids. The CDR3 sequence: CASSFFTGELFF. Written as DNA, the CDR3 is TGTGCCAGCAGTTTTTTCACCGGGGAGCTGTTTTTT.

Written as DNA, the CDR3 is TGTGCCAGCAGTTTTGGCTCTTACACCGGGGAGCTGTTTTTT. It translates to CASSFGSYTGELFF. This chain connects TRBV27 to TRBJ2-2; D is uncertain. This CDR3 contains 14 residues. V was clipped by 3 bases and J by 3 bases, with 8 bases between them. Germline loops: CDR1 MNHEY, CDR2 SMNVEV (reference sequence).

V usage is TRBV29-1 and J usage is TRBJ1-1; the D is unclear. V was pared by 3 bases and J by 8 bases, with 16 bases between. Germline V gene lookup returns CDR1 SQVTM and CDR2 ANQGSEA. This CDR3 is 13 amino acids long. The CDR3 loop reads CSVERLQQEEAFF. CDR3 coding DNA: TGCAGCGTTGAGAGACTCCAACAAGAGGAAGCTTTCTTT. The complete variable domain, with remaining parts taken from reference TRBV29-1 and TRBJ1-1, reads SAVISQKPSRDICQRGTSLTIQCQVDSQVTMMFWYRQQPGQSLTLIATANQGSEATYESGFVIDKFPISRPNLTFSTLTVSNMSPEDSSIYLCSVERLQQEEAFFGQGTRLTVV.

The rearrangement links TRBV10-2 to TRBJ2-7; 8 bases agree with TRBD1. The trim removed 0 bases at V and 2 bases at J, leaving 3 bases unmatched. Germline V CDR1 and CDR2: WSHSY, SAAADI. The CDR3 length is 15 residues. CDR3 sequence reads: CASSESNRGTYEQYF. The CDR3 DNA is TGCGCCAGCAGTGAGTCAAACAGGGGGACCTACGAGCAGTACTTC.

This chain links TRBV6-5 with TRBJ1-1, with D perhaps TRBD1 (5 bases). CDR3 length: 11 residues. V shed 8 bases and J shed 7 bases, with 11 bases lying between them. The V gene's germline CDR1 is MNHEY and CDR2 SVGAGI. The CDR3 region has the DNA TGTGCCAGCTATTGGGACGTTGAAGCTTTCTTT. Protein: CASYWDVEAFF.

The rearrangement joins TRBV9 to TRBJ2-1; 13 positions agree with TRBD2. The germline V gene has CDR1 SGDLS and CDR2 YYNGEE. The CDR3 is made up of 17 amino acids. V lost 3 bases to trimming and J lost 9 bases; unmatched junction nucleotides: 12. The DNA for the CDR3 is TGTGCCAGCAGCGCCGGGACTAGCGGGATGGGGCGAGGTGAGCAGTTCTTC. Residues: CASSAGTSGMGRGEQFF.

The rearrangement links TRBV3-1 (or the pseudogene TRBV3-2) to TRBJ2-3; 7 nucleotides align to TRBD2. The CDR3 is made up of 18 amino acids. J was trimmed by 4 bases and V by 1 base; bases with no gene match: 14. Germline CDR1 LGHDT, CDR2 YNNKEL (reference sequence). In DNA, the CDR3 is TGTGCCAGCAGCCAAGCCTCGAGCGGGATGGGCCTCGCAGATACGCAGTATTTT. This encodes CASSQASSGMGLADTQYF.

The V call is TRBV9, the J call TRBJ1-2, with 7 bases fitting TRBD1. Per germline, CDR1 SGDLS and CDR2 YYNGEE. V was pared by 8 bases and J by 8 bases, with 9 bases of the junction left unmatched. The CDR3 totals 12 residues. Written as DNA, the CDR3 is TGTGCCAGTAAGGGGGCAGGGGACGGCTACACCTTC. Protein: CASKGAGDGYTF.

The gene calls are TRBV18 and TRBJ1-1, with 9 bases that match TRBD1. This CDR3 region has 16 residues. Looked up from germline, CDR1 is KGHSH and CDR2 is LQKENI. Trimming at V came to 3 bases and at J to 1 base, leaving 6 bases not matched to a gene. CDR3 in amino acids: CASSPKTGGWNTEAFF. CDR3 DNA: TGTGCCAGCTCACCTAAGACAGGGGGTTGGAACACTGAAGCTTTCTTT.

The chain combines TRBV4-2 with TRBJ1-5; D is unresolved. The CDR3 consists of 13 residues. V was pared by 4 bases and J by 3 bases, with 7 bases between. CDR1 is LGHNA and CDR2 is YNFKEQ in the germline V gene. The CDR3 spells CASSPRSNQPQHF. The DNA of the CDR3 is TGTGCCAGCAGCCCCCGGTCCAATCAGCCCCAGCATTTT.

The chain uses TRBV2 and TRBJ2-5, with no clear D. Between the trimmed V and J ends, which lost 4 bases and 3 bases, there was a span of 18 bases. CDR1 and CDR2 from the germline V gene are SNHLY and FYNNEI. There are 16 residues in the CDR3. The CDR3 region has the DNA TGTGCCAGCAGTGCGAGAGGTCGCCCAGAAGAAGAGACCCAGTACTTC. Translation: CASSARGRPEEETQYF.

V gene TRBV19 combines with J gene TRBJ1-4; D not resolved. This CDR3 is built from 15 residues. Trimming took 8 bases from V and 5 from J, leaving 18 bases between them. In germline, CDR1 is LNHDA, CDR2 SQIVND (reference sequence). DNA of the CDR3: TGTGCCAGTGGTCCTTACGGGATTGAGAATGAAAAACTGTTTTTT. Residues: CASGPYGIENEKLFF.

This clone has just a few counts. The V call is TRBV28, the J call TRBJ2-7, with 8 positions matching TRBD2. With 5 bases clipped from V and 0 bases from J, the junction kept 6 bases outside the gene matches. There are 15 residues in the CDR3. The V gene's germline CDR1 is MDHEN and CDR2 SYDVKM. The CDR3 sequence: CASSPWTSPSYEQYF. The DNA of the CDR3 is TGTGCCAGCAGTCCCTGGACTAGCCCCTCCTACGAGCAGTACTTC.

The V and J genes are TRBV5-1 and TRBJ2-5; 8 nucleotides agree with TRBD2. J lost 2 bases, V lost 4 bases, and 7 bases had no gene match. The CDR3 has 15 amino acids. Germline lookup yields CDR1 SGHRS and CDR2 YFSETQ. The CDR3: CASSRYSGIQETQYF. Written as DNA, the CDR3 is TGCGCCAGCAGCCGATATAGCGGGATTCAAGAGACCCAGTACTTC.

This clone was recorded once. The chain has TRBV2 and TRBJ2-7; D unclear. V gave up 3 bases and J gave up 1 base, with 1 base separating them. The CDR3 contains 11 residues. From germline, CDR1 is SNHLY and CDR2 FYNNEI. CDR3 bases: TGTGCCAGCAGTGATTCCTACGAGCAGTACTTC. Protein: CASSDSYEQYF.

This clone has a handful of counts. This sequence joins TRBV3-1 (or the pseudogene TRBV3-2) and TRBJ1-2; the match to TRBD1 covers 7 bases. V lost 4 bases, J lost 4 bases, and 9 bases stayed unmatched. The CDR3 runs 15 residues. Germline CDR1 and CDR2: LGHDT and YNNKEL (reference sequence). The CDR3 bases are TGTGCCAGCAGCCGGGAGGGGGCGAACGTCTATGGCTACACCTTC. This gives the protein CASSREGANVYGYTF.

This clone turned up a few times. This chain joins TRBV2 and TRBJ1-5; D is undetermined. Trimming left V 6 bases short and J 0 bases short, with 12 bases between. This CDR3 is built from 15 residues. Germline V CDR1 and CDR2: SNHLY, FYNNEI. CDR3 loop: CASRVSTLSNQPQHF. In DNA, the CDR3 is TGTGCCAGCAGGGTCTCGACACTTAGCAATCAGCCCCAGCATTTT.